This note documents a single TCR beta chain sequence. This specimen belongs to a study of T cell changes during pregnancy in multiple sclerosis. Germline V gene data show CDR1 as SGHTA and CDR2 as FQGNSA. After removal of 4 bases from V and 6 bases from J, the junction contained 8 bases not matched to a gene. The CDR3 is 16 residues long. Profiling relied on immunoSEQ multiplex PCR, and the TCRdb table lists in-frame clones only, not all of them. This table holds roughly 93,000 clones, approximately 90% found once. The chain recombines TRBV7-2 with TRBJ2-2, with 10 bases fitting TRBD1. Specimen: peripheral blood, collected in the first trimester of pregnancy. This receptor was obtained from a female donor in good health, enrolled as a control in a pregnancy study. In nucleotides, the CDR3 is TGTGCCAGCAGCTCGACAGGGGGCGTAATTGCCGGGGAGCTGTTTTTT. Translating gives CASSSTGGVIAGELFF.